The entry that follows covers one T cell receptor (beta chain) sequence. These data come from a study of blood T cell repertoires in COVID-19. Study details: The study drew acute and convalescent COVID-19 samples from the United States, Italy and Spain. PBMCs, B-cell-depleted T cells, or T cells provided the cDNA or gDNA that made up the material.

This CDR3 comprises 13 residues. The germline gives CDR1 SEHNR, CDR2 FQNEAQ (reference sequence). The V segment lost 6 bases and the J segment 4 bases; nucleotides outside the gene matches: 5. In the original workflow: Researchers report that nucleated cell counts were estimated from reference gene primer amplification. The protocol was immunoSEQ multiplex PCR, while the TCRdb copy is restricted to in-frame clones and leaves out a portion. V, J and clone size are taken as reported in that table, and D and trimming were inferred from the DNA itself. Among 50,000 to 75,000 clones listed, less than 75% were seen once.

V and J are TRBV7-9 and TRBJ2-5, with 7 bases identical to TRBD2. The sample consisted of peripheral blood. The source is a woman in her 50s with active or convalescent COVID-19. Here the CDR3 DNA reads TGTGCCAGCAGACGGGAGGTAGGAGAGACCCAGTACTTC. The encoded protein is CASRREVGETQYF.